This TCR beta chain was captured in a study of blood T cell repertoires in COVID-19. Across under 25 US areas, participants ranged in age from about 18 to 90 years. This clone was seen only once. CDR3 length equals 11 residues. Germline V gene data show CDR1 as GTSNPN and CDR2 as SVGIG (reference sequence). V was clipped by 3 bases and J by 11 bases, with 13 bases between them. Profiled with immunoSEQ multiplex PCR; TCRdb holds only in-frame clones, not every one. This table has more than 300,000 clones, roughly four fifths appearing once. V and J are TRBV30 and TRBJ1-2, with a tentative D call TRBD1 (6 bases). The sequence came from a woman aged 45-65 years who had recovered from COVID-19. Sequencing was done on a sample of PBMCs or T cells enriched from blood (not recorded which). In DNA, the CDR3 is TGTGCCTGGAGGGGGGCGGCCGGGTACACCTTC. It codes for CAWRGAAGYTF.